A selection of T cell receptor beta chains follows, all from one sample in a study of cytomegalovirus exposure and HLA in healthy donors. Profiling relied on immunoSEQ multiplex PCR, and the TCRdb table lists in-frame clones only, not all of them. The sample holds nearly 200,000 clones. Material: PBMCs. All receptors come from a boy younger than 18 in good health and CMV-seronegative. Both conserved end residues are part of each CDR3. D genes are given only for firm matches.

d_call,j_call,v_call,cdr3_nt,cdr3_aa
TRBD2,TRBJ2-7,TRBV6-5,TGTGCCAGCAGTCCCCGACTAGCGGACTCCTACGAGCAGTACTTC,CASSPRLADSYEQYF
-,TRBJ1-5,TRBV19,TGTGCCAGTAGTAATCAGGGGCCCGTCTTTCCCCAGCATTTT,CASSNQGPVFPQHF
-,TRBJ1-1,TRBV30,TGTGCCTGGAGCGCCAGTGTCAGGACTGAAGCTTTCTTT,CAWSASVRTEAFF
-,TRBJ1-1,TRBV6-6,TGTGCCAGCAGTTTATCGGGACAGAACACTGAAGCTTTCTTT,CASSLSGQNTEAFF
TRBD1,TRBJ1-5,TRBV19,TGTGCCAGTAGTGTTAGACAGGGGGCTCAGGGGTTGGCCCAGCATTTT,CASSVRQGAQGLAQHF
-,TRBJ1-5,TRBV28,TGTGCCAGCAGTTCCGGACTAAAAGGGTATAGCAATCAGCCCCAGCATTTT,CASSSGLKGYSNQPQHF
TRBD2,TRBJ2-3,TRBV27,TGTGCCAGCAGTGGCGGGGGGGTATACGATACGCAGTATTTT,CASSGGGVYDTQYF
TRBD2,TRBJ2-7,TRBV11-3,TGTGCCAGCAGCCTAGCGGGATCGTCCTACGAGCAGTACTTC,CASSLAGSSYEQYF
TRBD2,TRBJ2-1,TRBV4-2,TGTGCCAGCAGCCAAGATATCGGGGGGGCCCACAATGAGCAGTTCTTC,CASSQDIGGAHNEQFF
TRBD1,TRBJ1-3,TRBV4-2,TGTGCCAGCAGCCAAGATTCAGACAGGGGTGGAAACACCATATATTTT,CASSQDSDRGGNTIYF
-,TRBJ2-3,TRBV19,TGTGCCAGCAACAAACAGGGCTTCATGGGGACAGATACGCAGTATTTT,CASNKQGFMGTDTQYF
-,TRBJ1-2,TRBV9,TGTGCCAGCAGCGTAGCTGGCAGGGCGGCTGATGGCTACACCTTC,CASSVAGRAADGYTF
TRBD1,TRBJ1-1,TRBV7-9,TGTGCCAGCAGCTTAGGCAGGGGGCGGACTGAAGCTTTCTTT,CASSLGRGRTEAFF
TRBD2,TRBJ2-3,TRBV9,TGTGCCAGCAGCGTAGCGTTTAGCGGGGGGATCGATACGCAGTATTTT,CASSVAFSGGIDTQYF
-,TRBJ2-1,TRBV30,TGTGCCTGGAGTTTTCTCGCGGCTAATGAGCAGTTCTTC,CAWSFLAANEQFF
-,TRBJ1-2,TRBV10-1,TGCGCCAGGATTGAAGACAGCCTAAATGGCTACACCTTC,CARIEDSLNGYTF
TRBD2,TRBJ2-2,TRBV4-3,TGCGCCAGCAGCCAAGATGCGACTAGCGGAGGGGAGCTGTTTTTT,CASSQDATSGGELFF
-,TRBJ1-1,TRBV6-6,TGTGCCAGCAGTTACTCTGCAGGGAGGACTGAAGCTTTCTTT,CASSYSAGRTEAFF
TRBD2,TRBJ2-3,TRBV5-1,TGCGCCAGCAGTTCTAGCGGGGGGGCGGCAGATACGCAGTATTTT,CASSSSGGAADTQYF
-,TRBJ1-2,TRBV21-1,TGTGCCAGCAGCAGTCGCCTGAACGGACAGGGGTTTTATGGCTACACCTTC,CASSSRLNGQGFYGYTF
TRBD2,TRBJ2-3,TRBV4-1,TGCGCCAGCAGCCAGTACGGCCAGCGGGGTAGCACAGATACGCAGTATTTT,CASSQYGQRGSTDTQYF
-,TRBJ2-7,TRBV30,TGTGCCTGGAGTTCGTCGGGTTTCCGCGAGCAGTACTTC,CAWSSSGFREQYF